The 27 T cell receptor beta chains given below trace back to one sample, sequenced in a study of CD8+ T cells in alopecia areata. Treatment in this sample: oral pan-JAK inhibitor, 5-10 mg twice daily. TCR sequencing used cDNA made by reverse transcription of extracted RNA. The protocol was immunoSEQ multiplex PCR, while the TCRdb copy is restricted to in-frame clones and leaves out a portion. Of over 100,000 clones listed, roughly three fifths are singletons. Specimen: CD8+ T cells sorted from blood, collected at week 24, from a patient treated with tofacitinib. Source of these receptors: a human donor with alopecia areata.

The V and J genes are TRBV29-1 and TRBJ2-1; D possibly corresponds to TRBD1 (6 bases). V was clipped by 2 bases and J by 5 bases, with 7 bases between them. Germline V CDR1 and CDR2: SQVTM, ANQGSEA. The CDR3 consists of 12 residues. The CDR3: CSVERTDNEQFF. CDR3 nucleotide sequence: TGCAGCGTTGAAAGGACAGACAATGAGCAGTTCTTC.

This clone was counted many times. The rearrangement joins TRBV2 to TRBJ2-1, with 10 bases matching TRBD2. CDR1 is SNHLY and CDR2 is FYNNEI in the germline V gene. The ends lost 11 bases at V and 4 bases at J; junction bases unmatched: 8. The CDR3 totals 14 residues. The CDR3 bases are TGTGCCCTTAATAGCGGGGGGAGTTACAATGAGCAGTTCTTC. Its translation is CALNSGGSYNEQFF.

The chain has TRBV5-8 and TRBJ1-5; 7 bases agree with TRBD1. Germline V gene sequence: CDR1 SGHTS, CDR2 YDEGEE. Trimming removed 6 bases from V and 7 bases from J; junction bases left unmatched: 10. This CDR3 is 14 amino acids long. The CDR3 protein is CASMGGGISQPQHF. The CDR3 nucleotides are TGTGCCAGCATGGGAGGGGGCATCAGCCAGCCCCAGCATTTT.

The rearrangement joins TRBV30 to TRBJ2-3, with D tentatively TRBD2 (5 bases). Germline values: CDR1 GTSNPN, CDR2 SVGIG (reference sequence). V lost 1 base and J lost 0, with 8 bases in between. The CDR3 sequence is 14 residues long. CDR3 nucleotide sequence: TGTGCCTGGAGTGGAGGGATGAGCACAGATACGCAGTATTTT. Protein product: CAWSGGMSTDTQYF. Full variable domain (missing parts from reference TRBV30 and TRBJ2-3): SQTIHQWPATLVQPVGSPLSLECTVEGTSNPNLYWYRQAAGRGLQLLFYSVGIGQISSEVPQNLSASRPQDRQFILSSKKLLLSDSGFYLCAWSGGMSTDTQYFGPGTRLTVL.

The rearrangement joins TRBV27 to TRBJ1-5; D remains unclear. This CDR3 region has 14 residues. Germline values: CDR1 MNHEY, CDR2 SMNVEV (reference sequence). V lost 1 base and J lost 5, with 9 bases in between. The CDR3, as DNA: TGTGCCAGCAGTTTATTGGGGAGCCATCAGCCCCAGCATTTT. Amino acid sequence: CASSLLGSHQPQHF.

This clone has only a few counts. The chain joins TRBV29-1 to TRBJ1-2; 9 bases align to TRBD1. Germline V gene lookup returns CDR1 SQVTM and CDR2 ANQGSEA. This CDR3 has 15 residues. V shed 4 bases, J shed 5 bases, and the junction held 11 bases outside the gene matches. CDR3 nucleotide sequence: TGCAGCGTTGTCTTTGGGACAGGGCTTCGATATGGCTACACCTTC. It is translated as CSVVFGTGLRYGYTF.

The chain joins TRBV29-1 to TRBJ2-1; D is unresolved. Trimming took 5 bases from V and 0 from J, leaving 11 bases between them. The CDR3 length is 14 residues. In germline, CDR1 is SQVTM, CDR2 ANQGSEA. The CDR3 region is CSVPRARSYNEQFF. CDR3 nucleotides: TGCAGCGTTCCCCGAGCTCGCTCCTACAATGAGCAGTTCTTC.

In this sample, this clone turned up once. Other DNA sequences in this sample translate to the same CDR3. The J gene is TRBJ2-3, the V gene TRBV27; D is unclear. Trimming stripped 2 bases from V and 5 bases from J, with 2 bases between. The CDR3 is 11 amino acids. Germline values: CDR1 MNHEY, CDR2 SMNVEV (reference sequence). CDR3 in DNA: TGTGCCAGCAGTTTAGGAGATACGCAGTATTTT. Translation gives CASSLGDTQYF.

In this sample, this clone turned up a few times. The V call is TRBV7-9, the J call TRBJ2-3; possible D gene TRBD2, 6 bases. Trimming took 5 bases from V and 5 from J, leaving 17 bases between them. The CDR3 length is 15 residues. The V gene's germline CDR1 is SEHNR and CDR2 FQNEAQ (reference sequence). Here the CDR3 DNA reads TGTGCCAGCAGCCCCGGGAGAAGGCCGCAAGATACGCAGTATTTT. Its translation is CASSPGRRPQDTQYF.

The gene calls are TRBV4-2 and TRBJ2-7; 7 nucleotides line up with TRBD2. Germline CDR1 and CDR2: LGHNA and YNFKEQ. After removal of 0 bases from V and 6 bases from J, the junction contained 5 bases not matched to a gene. There are 14 residues in the CDR3. The CDR3 region is CASSQEGLGAEQYF. CDR3 nucleotides: TGTGCCAGCAGCCAAGAAGGACTAGGCGCCGAGCAGTACTTC.

The genes are TRBV19 and TRBJ2-7; D is unclear. Deletions cut 4 bases from V and 0 bases from J, with 10 bases between. Looked up from germline, CDR1 is LNHDA and CDR2 is SQIVND (reference sequence). The CDR3 is made up of 14 amino acids. This CDR3 is CASSTQGISYEQYF. The CDR3 DNA reads as TGTGCCAGTAGTACGCAAGGGATCTCCTACGAGCAGTACTTC. The complete variable domain, with remaining parts taken from reference TRBV19 and TRBJ2-7, reads DGGITQSPKYLFRKEGQNVTLSCEQNLNHDAMYWYRQDPGQGLRLIYYSQIVNDFQKGDIAEGYSVSREKKESFPLTVTSAQKNPTAFYLCASSTQGISYEQYFGPGTRLTVT.

The rearrangement joins TRBV30 to TRBJ2-6; D not certain. Trimming pared 1 base from V and 11 bases from J, leaving 9 bases between. The CDR3 is 12 amino acids. Germline lookup yields CDR1 GTSNPN and CDR2 SVGIG (reference sequence). The CDR3 DNA sequence: TGTGCCTGGAGTGCCTCGTTCGACGTCCTGACTTTC. This encodes CAWSASFDVLTF.

The V gene is TRBV27, the J gene TRBJ2-1; maybe TRBD2 (5 bases). Germline V gene data show CDR1 as MNHEY and CDR2 as SMNVEV (reference sequence). The CDR3 sequence is 16 residues long. Trimming removed 5 bases from V and 5 bases from J, with 19 bases in between. The CDR3 spells CASSPPPGRRNNEQFF. CDR3 coding DNA: TGTGCCAGCAGTCCTCCCCCCGGACGGAGGAACAATGAGCAGTTCTTC.

The sample holds one count of this clone. The CDR3 nucleotides are TGCGCCAGCAGCCACGGAGGTACCTACGAGCAGTACTTC. Protein: CASSHGGTYEQYF. The J gene is TRBJ2-7, the V gene TRBV4-1; D may be TRBD2 (5 bases). There are 13 residues in the CDR3. The germline CDR1 and CDR2 sequences are MGHRA and YSYEKL. V lost 3 bases and J lost 2, with 8 bases in between.

The chain carries TRBV29-1 and TRBJ2-2; D may be TRBD1 (6 bases). CDR3 length: 16 residues. Germline V gives CDR1 SQVTM, CDR2 ANQGSEA. Trimming took 4 bases from V and 3 from J, leaving 18 bases between them. The CDR3, as DNA: TGCAGCGTTGTACCCCCAACAGGGAGTGACACCGGGGAGCTGTTTTTT. This encodes CSVVPPTGSDTGELFF.

Of note for this clone: The sample carries other DNA sequences with the same CDR3. The chain joins TRBV9 to TRBJ2-2, with D possibly matching TRBD2 (5 bases). The V end was cut by 0 bases, the J end by 7 bases, with 7 bases between. CDR1 and CDR2 from the germline V gene are SGDLS and YYNGEE. This CDR3 is built from 13 residues. This CDR3 reads CASSVGGSGELFF. The CDR3 bases are TGTGCCAGCAGCGTAGGAGGGAGCGGGGAGCTGTTTTTT. The complete variable domain, with remaining parts taken from reference TRBV9 and TRBJ2-2, reads DSGVTQTPKHLITATGQRVTLRCSPRSGDLSVYWYQQSLDQGLQFLIQYYNGEERAKGNILERFSAQQFPDLHSELNLSSLELGDSALYFCASSVGGSGELFFGEGSRLTVL.

The chain recombines TRBV6-6 with TRBJ2-2; D possibly corresponds to TRBD1 (5 bases). Per the germline V gene, CDR1 is MNHNY and CDR2 is SVGAGI (reference sequence). V was cut by 8 bases and J by 0 bases, with 10 bases left in between. There are 14 residues in the CDR3. The CDR3 reads CASWGMANTGELFF. The CDR3 bases are TGTGCCAGCTGGGGCATGGCGAACACCGGGGAGCTGTTTTTT.

The chain joins TRBV6-1 to TRBJ2-2; D remains ambiguous. V gave up 0 bases and J gave up 0 bases, with 5 bases separating them. There are 15 residues in the CDR3. In germline, CDR1 is MNHNS, CDR2 SASEGT. DNA for the CDR3: TGTGCCAGCAGTGAAGCGCTGGCGAACACCGGGGAGCTGTTTTTT. Encoded protein: CASSEALANTGELFF.

V is TRBV27 and J is TRBJ2-7; D is unresolved. Trimming cost V 6 bases and J 1 base, with 16 bases left between them. The CDR3 runs to 15 residues. Germline V CDR1 and CDR2: MNHEY, SMNVEV (reference sequence). The CDR3 sequence: CASSPAGRLSYEQYF. DNA for the CDR3: TGTGCCAGCAGCCCCGCCGGCCGACTTTCCTACGAGCAGTACTTC.

The CDR3 loop reads CASSQSGGGSNQPQHF. The DNA for the CDR3 is TGCGCCAGCAGTCAATCTGGGGGGGGTAGCAATCAGCCCCAGCATTTT. V is TRBV23-1 and J is TRBJ1-5; D is possibly TRBD1 (5 bases). TRBV23-1 is an ORF, and what it does is uncertain. V lost 0 bases to trimming and J lost 0 bases, with 9 bases between them. The CDR3 is made up of 16 amino acids.

There are a few counts of this clone. This chain links TRBV7-8 with TRBJ2-7; D is undetermined. CDR1 and CDR2 (germline): SGHVS, FQNEAQ. This CDR3 is built from 15 residues. Trimming took off 5 bases at V and 1 base at J, with 15 bases between the two ends. This CDR3 reads CASSGTAKPSYEQYF. The CDR3, as DNA: TGTGCCAGCAGCGGTACAGCTAAACCGTCCTACGAGCAGTACTTC. Drawing the rest from reference TRBV7-8 and TRBJ2-7, the complete variable domain is GAGVSQSPRYKVAKRGQDVALRCDPISGHVSLFWYQQALGQGPEFLTYFQNEAQLDKSGLPSDRFFAERPEGSVSTLKIQRTQQEDSAVYLCASSGTAKPSYEQYFGPGTRLTVT.

V and J are TRBV7-9 and TRBJ2-3; D is uncertain. The CDR3 is 12 residues long. Trimming took off 6 bases at V and 4 bases at J, with 8 bases between the two ends. Germline-derived CDR1 and CDR2 are SEHNR and FQNEAQ (reference sequence). As DNA, the CDR3 is TGTGCCAGCAGGCACCCTGCAGATACGCAGTATTTT. Its protein is CASRHPADTQYF.

This clone was seen a handful of times. The chain carries TRBV14 and TRBJ2-7, with D tentatively TRBD1 (5 bases). The CDR3 contains 14 residues. Germline lookup yields CDR1 SGHDN and CDR2 FVKESK. The V end lost 3 bases, the J end lost 4 bases, and 13 bases lay between the germline ends. In DNA, the CDR3 is TGTGCCAGCAGCCACGGACATTTTCGATACGAGCAGTACTTC. Its translation: CASSHGHFRYEQYF. Drawing the rest from reference TRBV14 and TRBJ2-7, the complete variable domain is EAGVTQFPSHSVIEKGQTVTLRCDPISGHDNLYWYRRVMGKEIKFLLHFVKESKQDESGMPNNRFLAERTGGTYSTLKVQPAELEDSGVYFCASSHGHFRYEQYFGPGTRLTVT.

The genes are TRBV6-5 and TRBJ2-1; D remains unclear. The CDR3 totals 12 residues. CDR1 and CDR2 from the germline V gene are MNHEY and SVGAGI. V was cut by 8 bases and J by 4 bases, with 9 bases left in between. Here the CDR3 DNA reads TGTGCCAGCGGGGAACCTTACAATGAGCAGTTCTTC. Translated, it gives CASGEPYNEQFF.

This clone counts as medium-sized. The genes are TRBV6-1 and TRBJ2-6, with no clear D. Trimming removed 1 base at V and 0 bases at J, with 4 bases between. Germline V lookup: CDR1 MNHNS, CDR2 SASEGT. This CDR3 is 15 amino acids long. The CDR3 here is CASSEGSSGANVLTF. Here the CDR3 DNA reads TGTGCCAGCAGTGAAGGTAGCTCTGGGGCCAACGTCCTGACTTTC.

J is TRBJ2-3 and V is TRBV2, with 8 bases that match TRBD1. The CDR3 loop spans 14 amino acids. The V and J ends lost 8 bases and 6 bases, in that order; junction bases with no gene match: 10. Germline V gene sequence: CDR1 SNHLY, CDR2 FYNNEI. Here the CDR3 DNA reads TGTGCCAGCGGAGGACAGGGCACATTCGATACGCAGTATTTT. This encodes CASGGQGTFDTQYF.

The chain combines TRBV13 with TRBJ1-2; 8 bases match TRBD1. V shed 5 bases and J 6 bases; nucleotides not matched to a gene: 8. The CDR3 extends over 14 amino acids. Germline lookup yields CDR1 PRHDT and CDR2 FYEKMQ (reference sequence). CDR3 sequence reads: CASSKSDRDHGYTF. CDR3 coding DNA: TGTGCCAGCAGCAAATCGGACAGGGACCATGGCTACACCTTC.